The following is a T cell receptor (beta chain) sequence with its context. This sample was taken from a study of shared clonotypes between healthy human individuals. The assay was immunoSEQ multiplex PCR, and TCRdb's table has in-frame clones only and misses some. The repertoire includes under 200,000 clones, roughly 93% of them detected once, and about 0.07% sits in the top ten. CDR3 length: 15 amino acids. J gave up 5 bases and V 3 bases, and 6 bases lay outside the gene matches. The germline V gene has CDR1 ENHRY and CDR2 SYGVKD. Partitioning of CD4+ cells yielded a CD45RA+ naive subset and a CD45RA-negative memory subset.

The TCR originated in a woman between 25 and 40 years old in good health. The sequencing input was naive CD4+ T cells sorted from blood. Subset denoted: CD45RA+ positively selected. The J gene is TRBJ1-4, the V gene TRBV10-3, with TRBD1 matching 7 bases. CDR3 sequence: CAISETDRENEKLFF. CDR3 in DNA: TGTGCCATCAGTGAAACCGACAGGGAGAATGAAAAACTGTTTTTT.